This T cell receptor beta chain was profiled in a study of cytomegalovirus exposure and HLA in healthy donors. Findings and caveats of the study: Cytomegalovirus status was reportedly diagnosed by the classifier with high sensitivity and specificity. Sequencing likely produced, as an artifact, a cluster of highly shared sequence variants. The authors later found most CMV-associated TCR beta chains appeared HLA-restricted.

Primers for the PCR totalled 60 Vbeta and 13 Jbeta. Assay: immunoSEQ multiplex PCR; the TCRdb copy retains only in-frame clones and omits some. The sample lists around 140,000 clones; 82% were seen once. Germline V lookup: CDR1 SQVTM, CDR2 ANQGSEA. The CDR3 extends over 14 amino acids. The V segment lost 7 bases and the J segment 2 bases; nucleotides outside the gene matches: 3. Remarks on this clone: The antigen is undetermined.

This sequence originates from a male donor in good health and CMV-seronegative. The sequencing input was PBMCs. The chain is built from TRBV29-1 and TRBJ2-3; TRBD2 aligns across 13 bases. For the CDR3, the DNA is TGCAGCGGGACTAGCGGGAGCTTCACAGATACGCAGTATTTT. Translating it yields CSGTSGSFTDTQYF.